One T cell receptor beta chain is described in this entry. The data were taken from a study of PD-L1 blockade in urothelial cancer. Study at large: As for prior chemotherapy regimens, patients had received 0 to 3.

Sequenced by immunoSEQ multiplex PCR; TCRdb stores in-frame clones only, minus some. The table includes roughly 120,000 clones, 80% to 90% detected once. Time point of the sample: peripheral blood 6 weeks after treatment start. The CDR3 covers 12 residues. Deletions cut 0 bases from V and 13 bases from J, with 12 bases between. Germline-derived CDR1 and CDR2 are SGHDT and YYEEEE. The TCR sequence derives from a man aged 55-75 years with urothelial cancer. Source: PBMCs, taken around atezolizumab (anti-PD-L1) treatment. The genes are TRBV5-6 and TRBJ2-3; D gene uncertain. The CDR3 region has the DNA TGTGCCAGCAGCTTGGTACAAGACCGGGAGTATTTT. It specifies CASSLVQDREYF.